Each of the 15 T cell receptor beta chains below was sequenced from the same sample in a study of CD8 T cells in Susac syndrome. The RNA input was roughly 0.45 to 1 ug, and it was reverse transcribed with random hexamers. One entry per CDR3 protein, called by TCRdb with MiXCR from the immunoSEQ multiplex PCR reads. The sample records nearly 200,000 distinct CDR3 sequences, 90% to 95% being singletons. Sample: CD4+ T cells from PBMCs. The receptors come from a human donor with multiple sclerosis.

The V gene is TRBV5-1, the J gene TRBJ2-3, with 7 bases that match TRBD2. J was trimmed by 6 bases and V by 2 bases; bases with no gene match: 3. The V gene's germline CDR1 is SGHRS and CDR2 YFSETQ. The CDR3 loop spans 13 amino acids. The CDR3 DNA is TGCGCCAGCAGCTTCTACGGGAGGGATACGCAGTATTTT. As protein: CASSFYGRDTQYF.

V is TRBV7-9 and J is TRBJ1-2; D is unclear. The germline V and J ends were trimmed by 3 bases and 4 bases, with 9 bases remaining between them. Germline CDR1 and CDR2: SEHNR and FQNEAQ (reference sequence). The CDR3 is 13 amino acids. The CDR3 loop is CASSFGSSYGYTF. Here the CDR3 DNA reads TGTGCCAGCAGCTTCGGCAGCTCCTATGGCTACACCTTC.

CDR3 region: CSVDGSPGYEQYF. CDR3 nucleotides: TGCAGCGTGGACGGGAGTCCCGGATACGAGCAGTACTTC. The gene calls are TRBV29-1 and TRBJ2-7, with D perhaps TRBD2 (6 bases). CDR1 is SQVTM, CDR2 ANQGSEA, per germline. Trimming removed 6 bases at V and 4 bases at J, with 16 bases between. CDR3 length equals 13 residues.

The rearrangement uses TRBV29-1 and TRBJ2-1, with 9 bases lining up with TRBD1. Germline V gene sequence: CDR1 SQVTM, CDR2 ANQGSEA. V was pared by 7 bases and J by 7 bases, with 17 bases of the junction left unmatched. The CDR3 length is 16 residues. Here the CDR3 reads CSARMGTGSTGNEQFF. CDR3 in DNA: TGCAGCGCTCGGATGGGGACAGGGTCAACAGGAAATGAGCAGTTCTTC.

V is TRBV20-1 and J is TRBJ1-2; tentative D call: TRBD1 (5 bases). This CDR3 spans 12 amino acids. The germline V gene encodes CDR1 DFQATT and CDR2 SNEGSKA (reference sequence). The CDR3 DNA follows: TGCAGGCCTGGGGGACCTAACTATGGCTACACCTTC. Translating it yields CRPGGPNYGYTF.

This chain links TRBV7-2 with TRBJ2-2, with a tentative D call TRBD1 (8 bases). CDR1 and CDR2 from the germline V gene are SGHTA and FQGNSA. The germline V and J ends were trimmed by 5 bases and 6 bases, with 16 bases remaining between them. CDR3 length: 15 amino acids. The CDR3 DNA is TGTGCCAGCAGCAGGAGACAGGGGAGGGCCGGGGAGCTGTTTTTT. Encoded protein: CASSRRQGRAGELFF.

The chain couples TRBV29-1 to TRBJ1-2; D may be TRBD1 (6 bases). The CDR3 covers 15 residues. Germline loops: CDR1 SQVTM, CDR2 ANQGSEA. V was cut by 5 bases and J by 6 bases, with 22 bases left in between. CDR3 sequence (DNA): TGCAGCGTTATAACGCAAGGGACACCGCCTAATGGCTACACCTTC. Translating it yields CSVITQGTPPNGYTF. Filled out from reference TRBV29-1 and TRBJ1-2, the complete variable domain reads SAVISQKPSRDICQRGTSLTIQCQVDSQVTMMFWYRQQPGQSLTLIATANQGSEATYESGFVIDKFPISRPNLTFSTLTVSNMSPEDSSIYLCSVITQGTPPNGYTFGSGTRLTVV.

Here the CDR3 reads CASSFLAGGREQFF. The CDR3 nucleotides read TGTGCCAGCAGCTTCCTAGCGGGAGGTAGAGAGCAGTTCTTC. The chain couples TRBV12-3 or TRBV12-4 to TRBJ2-1; 11 bases map to TRBD2. V shed 6 bases, J shed 10 bases, and the junction held 8 bases outside the gene matches. This CDR3 spans 14 amino acids.

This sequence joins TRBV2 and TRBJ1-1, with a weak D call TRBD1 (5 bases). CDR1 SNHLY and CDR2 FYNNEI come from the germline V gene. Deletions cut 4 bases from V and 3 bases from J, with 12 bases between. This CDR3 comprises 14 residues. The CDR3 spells CASSAPGWDTEAFF. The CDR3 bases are TGTGCCAGCAGTGCTCCAGGGTGGGACACTGAAGCTTTCTTT.

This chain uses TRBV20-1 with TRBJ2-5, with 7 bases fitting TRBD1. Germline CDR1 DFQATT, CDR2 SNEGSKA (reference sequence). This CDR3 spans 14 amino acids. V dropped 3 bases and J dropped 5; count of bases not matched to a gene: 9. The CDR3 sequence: CSASGAGGQETQYF. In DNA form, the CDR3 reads TGCAGTGCTAGTGGTGCAGGGGGTCAGGAGACCCAGTACTTC.

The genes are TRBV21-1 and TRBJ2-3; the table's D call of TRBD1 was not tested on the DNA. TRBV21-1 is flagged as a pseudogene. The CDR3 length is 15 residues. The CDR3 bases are TGTGCCAGCAGCCCACAGGGGAATAGCACAGATACGCAGTATTTT. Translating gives CASSPQGNSTDTQYF.

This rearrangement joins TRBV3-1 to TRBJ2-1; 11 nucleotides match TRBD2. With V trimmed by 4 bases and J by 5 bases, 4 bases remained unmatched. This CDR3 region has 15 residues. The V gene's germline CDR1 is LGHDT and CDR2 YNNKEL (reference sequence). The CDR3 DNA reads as TGTGCCAGCAGCCTGCTAGCGGGAGGACACAATGAGCAGTTCTTC. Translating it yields CASSLLAGGHNEQFF.

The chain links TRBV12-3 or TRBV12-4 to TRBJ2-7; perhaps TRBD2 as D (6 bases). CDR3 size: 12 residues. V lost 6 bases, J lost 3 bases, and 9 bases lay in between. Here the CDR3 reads CASSGGVYEQYF. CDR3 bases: TGTGCCAGCAGCGGGGGAGTCTACGAGCAGTACTTC.

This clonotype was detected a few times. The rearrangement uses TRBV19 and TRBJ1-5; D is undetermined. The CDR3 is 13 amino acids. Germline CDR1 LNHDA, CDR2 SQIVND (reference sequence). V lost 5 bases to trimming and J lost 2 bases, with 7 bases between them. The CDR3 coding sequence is TGTGCCAGTAGTGTGCAGGGCAATCAGCCCCAGCATTTT. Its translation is CASSVQGNQPQHF.

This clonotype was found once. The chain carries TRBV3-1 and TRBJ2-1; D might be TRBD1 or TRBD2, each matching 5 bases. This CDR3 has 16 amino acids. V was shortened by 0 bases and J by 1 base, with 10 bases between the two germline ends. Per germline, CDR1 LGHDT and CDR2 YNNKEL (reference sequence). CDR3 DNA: TGTGCCAGCAGCCAAGAGCTGGGGGTATCCTACAATGAGCAGTTCTTC. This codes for CASSQELGVSYNEQFF.